Included here is one T cell receptor (beta chain) sequence, with context. Its antigen is currently unknown. This entry comes from a study of cytomegalovirus exposure and HLA in healthy donors. Study observations and caveats: TCR beta chain V- and J-gene trimming was linked, in a later analysis, to a missense variant in DCLRE1C.

This PCR relied on a set of 60 Vbeta primers and 13 Jbeta primers. Here immunoSEQ multiplex PCR was the method, and the copy in TCRdb shows in-frame clones only, minus some. The table has about 98,000 clones, about 83% seen once. V was trimmed by 6 bases and J by 15 bases, leaving 12 bases between them. Germline V lookup: CDR1 MNHNS, CDR2 SASEGT. The CDR3 is 10 amino acids. The specimen was PBMCs. The chain employs TRBV6-1 and TRBJ2-1; tentative D call: TRBD1 (5 bases). The sequence came from a man aged 55 to 69 in good health and CMV-seropositive. In DNA, the CDR3 is TGTGCCAGCAGCGTCCAGGGTTTGTTCTTC. Its translation: CASSVQGLFF.